This note documents a single T cell receptor beta chain sequence. The sample is drawn from a study of blood T cell repertoires in COVID-19. Study at large: From T cells, B-cell-depleted T cells, or PBMCs came the material, which was cDNA or gDNA.

Clones were sequenced by immunoSEQ multiplex PCR, and TCRdb holds only the in-frame ones, with some missing. The sample holds tens of thousands of clones; roughly 90% are singletons and the top ten take about a sixth. The CDR3 has 14 amino acids. Between the trimmed V and J ends, which lost 2 bases and 3 bases, there was a span of 10 bases. Germline V gives CDR1 SEHNR, CDR2 FQNEAQ (reference sequence). The receptor was isolated from a man older than 75 with acute or convalescent COVID-19. J is TRBJ1-2 and V is TRBV7-9; D is possibly TRBD1 (5 bases). The sequencing sample was made of peripheral blood. The CDR3 nucleotides are TGTGCCAGCAGCTTACCGACAGATTACTATGGCTACACCTTC. It codes for CASSLPTDYYGYTF.